Listed below are T cell receptor beta chains from one sample, sequenced in a study of blood T cell repertoires in COVID-19. Clones were sequenced by immunoSEQ multiplex PCR, and TCRdb holds only the in-frame ones, with some missing. Seen here are a few hundred thousand clones, about 90% observed once, and the top ten hold approximately 3.1%. Sequenced: PBMCs or T cells enriched from blood (not recorded which). The receptor source for this set is a woman younger than 45 who had recovered from COVID-19. CDR3s include the opening cysteine and the closing phenylalanine or tryptophan. Fields, in order: V gene, J gene, clone size, CDR3 length, D gene, CDR3 DNA, CDR3 protein. The D gene is left open where the match is weak. Expanded clones are given a class, and other clones once, few, many or no size at all.

>TRBV29-1|TRBJ1-1|-|15|-
TGCAGCGTTGCCCCCGGCCAGGGGATGAACACTGAAGCTTTCTTT
CSVAPGQGMNTEAFF
>TRBV28|TRBJ2-5|-|13|-
TGTGCCAGCACCATCGGGAGACTCGAGACCCAGTACTTC
CASTIGRLETQYF
>TRBV6-5|TRBJ2-2|-|13|-
TGTGCCAGCAGTACCCTGACAGGCCGGGGGCTGTTTTTT
CASSTLTGRGLFF
>TRBV25-1|TRBJ1-4|-|13|-
TGTGCCAGCAGTTCGGACACTCGGATGGAACTGTTTTTT
CASSSDTRMELFF
>TRBV28|TRBJ1-5|-|13|TRBD1
TGTGCCAGCAGGCAACAGGGGAATCAGCCCCAGCATTTT
CASRQQGNQPQHF
>TRBV6-5|TRBJ1-2|few|14|TRBD1
TGTGCCAGCAGAGGGGGACAGGGGACCTATGGCTACACCTTC
CASRGGQGTYGYTF
>TRBV5-1|TRBJ1-2|-|14|-
TGCGCCAGCAGCGACCGGGACACAAACTATGGCTACACCTTC
CASSDRDTNYGYTF
>TRBV2|TRBJ2-3|-|16|-
TGTGCCAGCAGTGACAGCCTGGGAGTTTGGACAGATACGCAGTATTTT
CASSDSLGVWTDTQYF
>TRBV18|TRBJ1-3|-|14|-
TGTGCCAGCTCACCAACGAGCTCTGGAAACACCATATATTTT
CASSPTSSGNTIYF
>TRBV5-4|TRBJ1-4|-|15|-
TGTGCCAGCAGCTTGGCGGGAGCAACTAATGAAAAACTGTTTTTT
CASSLAGATNEKLFF
>TRBV27|TRBJ2-6|-|15|-
TGTGCCAGCAGTTTAGTGGGGCCTGGGGCCAACGTCCTGACTTTC
CASSLVGPGANVLTF
>TRBV6-5|TRBJ2-2|few|15|TRBD1
TGTGCCAGTAGGACCGGGACAGCGAACACCGGGGAGCTGTTTTTT
CASRTGTANTGELFF
>TRBV10-2|TRBJ2-7|-|14|TRBD1
TGCGCCAGCAGGACCGGACAGGGATCGGGCGAGCAGTACTTC
CASRTGQGSGEQYF
>TRBV21-1|TRBJ2-7|-|16|-
TGTGCCAGCAGCAAAGAACTTAGCGGGAGTATCTACGAGCAGTACTTC
CASSKELSGSIYEQYF
>TRBV3-1/TRBV3-2|TRBJ1-1|-|13|-
TGTGCCAGCAGCCAAGGGGGCGATAATGAAGCTTTCTTT
CASSQGGDNEAFF
>TRBV5-1|TRBJ2-5|-|14|TRBD1
TGCGCCAGCAGCCTCCAGGGGGAAGGTGAGACCCAGTACTTC
CASSLQGEGETQYF
>TRBV27|TRBJ2-7|-|11|-
TGTGCCAGCACCTCAGGGTACGAGCAGTACTTC
CASTSGYEQYF
>TRBV24-1|TRBJ2-3|-|17|TRBD1
TGTGCCACCAGTGATTTAGGGGGACAGATGAGCACAGATACGCAGTATTTT
CATSDLGGQMSTDTQYF
>TRBV5-1|TRBJ2-1|-|13|-
TGCGCCAGCAGCTTGGATCTCCGCGGTGAGCAGTTCTTC
CASSLDLRGEQFF
>TRBV27|TRBJ1-1|-|15|TRBD1
TGTGCCAGCAGAGTCGTACCGGGACAGGGGACTGAAGCTTTCTTT
CASRVVPGQGTEAFF
>TRBV28|TRBJ2-2|-|17|TRBD1
TGTGCCAGCAGTAGGTCAGGGGGCGCGGGTACGGACGGGGAGCTGTTTTTT
CASSRSGGAGTDGELFF
>TRBV18|TRBJ2-7|once|13|TRBD2
TGTGCCAGCTCACCAGGCGGGAGCTACGAGCAGTACTTC
CASSPGGSYEQYF
>TRBV10-3|TRBJ1-1|-|16|TRBD1
TGTGCCATCAGTGAGCCCGGGGACAGAAAGAACACTGAAGCTTTCTTT
CAISEPGDRKNTEAFF
>TRBV5-1|TRBJ1-2|few|15|-
TGCGCCAGCAGCTTGTTGGGCTCAGGGAACTATGGCTACACCTTC
CASSLLGSGNYGYTF
>TRBV5-1|TRBJ1-4|-|16|TRBD1
TGCGCCAGCAGCTTAACATCGGACAGGGGGCATGAAAAACTGTTTTTT
CASSLTSDRGHEKLFF
>TRBV15|TRBJ1-2|few|16|-
TGTGCCACCAGCAGAGATGGACAGATACCCAACTATGGCTACACCTTC
CATSRDGQIPNYGYTF
>TRBV28|TRBJ2-7|few|14|-
TGTGCCAACGGGGTCCGGTCGTTCGGAGGCGAGCAGTACTTC
CANGVRSFGGEQYF
>TRBV4-1|TRBJ1-5|-|14|-
TGCGCCAGCAGCCAAACTCACGGGAATCAGCCCCAGCATTTT
CASSQTHGNQPQHF
>TRBV6-5|TRBJ2-7|-|13|-
TGTGCCAGCGCGGGGCTCTTCTCCTACGAGCAGTACTTC
CASAGLFSYEQYF